This record looks at one T cell receptor (beta chain) sequence and its context. What it binds is unknown. Separation by sorting yielded CD4+ and CD8+ T cells from PBMCs. The record originates from a study of CD8+ T cells in alopecia areata. General study results and limits: For lesional scalp, especially alopecia totalis/universalis, clonality was higher than in normal scalp. Scalp specimens additionally yield sequences from normal skin's resident alphabeta T cells.

V lost 11 bases to trimming and J lost 2 bases, with 18 bases between them. Germline V gene lookup returns CDR1 MNHEY and CDR2 SVGAGI. The CDR3 length is 14 residues. Sequencing relied on a cDNA template that was reverse transcribed from extracted RNA. The protocol was immunoSEQ multiplex PCR, while the TCRdb copy is restricted to in-frame clones and leaves out a portion. The sample holds around 100,000 clones, roughly half seen once. Sequences were obtained from CD4+ T cells sorted from blood. This sequence joins TRBV6-5 and TRBJ1-1; the D gene is possibly TRBD1 (5 bases). The sequence came from a human donor in good health. The CDR3 loop is CASKVGRGNTEAFF. The DNA for the CDR3 is TGTGCCTCCAAGGTAGGGCGGGGCAACACTGAAGCTTTCTTT.